What follows are 10 T cell receptor beta chains derived from one specimen sequenced in a study of T cell responses to AZD1222 COVID-19 vaccine. Produced via immunoSEQ multiplex PCR; TCRdb's table is partial and in-frame only. The sample holds 77,000 or so clones, more than 75% seen once. The input for sequencing was peripheral blood, taken 28 days after the second AZD1222 dose. All receptors come from an adult who received the AZD1222 COVID-19 vaccine.

The V gene is TRBV28, the J gene TRBJ2-7; 8 positions match TRBD1. This CDR3 has 16 residues. Germline loops: CDR1 MDHEN, CDR2 SYDVKM. The V segment lost 8 bases and the J segment 2 bases; nucleotides outside the gene matches: 14. The CDR3 DNA sequence: TGTGCCAGCCACACCGAGCTGGACAGGGCCCCCTACGAGCAGTACTTC. Protein sequence: CASHTELDRAPYEQYF.

This clone was counted a single time. Here the CDR3 reads CASSSADRRDTF. In DNA form, the CDR3 reads TGTGCCAGCAGCTCTGCCGACAGAAGGGATACCTTC. The genes are TRBV7-9 and TRBJ1-2; D possibly corresponds to TRBD1 (5 bases). V gave up 4 bases and J gave up 14 bases, with 17 bases separating them. Germline V lookup: CDR1 SEHNR, CDR2 FQNEAQ (reference sequence). This CDR3 has 12 residues.

This clone was seen just once. The chain couples TRBV5-4 to TRBJ1-3; 7 bases fit TRBD1. CDR3 length: 16 amino acids. The V segment lost 0 bases and the J segment 0 bases; nucleotides outside the gene matches: 3. The germline CDR1 and CDR2 sequences are SGHNT and YYREEE (reference sequence). CDR3 DNA sequence: TGTGCCAGCAGCTTGGAGGGGGCAAACTCTGGAAACACCATATATTTT. Its protein product is CASSLEGANSGNTIYF.

The V call is TRBV6-2 or TRBV6-3, the J call TRBJ1-2, with TRBD1 matching 7 bases. The CDR3 consists of 15 residues. Trimming took 2 bases from V and 5 from J; bases not matched to a gene: 8. Germline CDR1 MNHEY, CDR2 SVGEGT. CDR3 nucleotide sequence: TGTGCCAGCAGTTACCTACCGACAGGGCCATATGGCTACACCTTC. It specifies CASSYLPTGPYGYTF.

The V gene is TRBV4-3, the J gene TRBJ1-2, with D tentatively TRBD1 (6 bases). The germline V gene has CDR1 LGHNA and CDR2 YSLEER. The germline V and J ends were trimmed by 0 bases and 4 bases, with 15 bases remaining between them. This CDR3 contains 16 residues. In nucleotides, the CDR3 is TGCGCCAGCAGCCAAGAGCCAGGGGTTTCATTCTATGGCTACACCTTC. Protein sequence: CASSQEPGVSFYGYTF.

The DNA for the CDR3 is TGTGCCAGCAGTTTTTGGGGCAAGACCCAGTACTTC. Translating it yields CASSFWGKTQYF. The chain couples TRBV28 to TRBJ2-5, with a tentative D call TRBD1 (5 bases). CDR3 length equals 12 residues. Trimming cost V 3 bases and J 6 bases, with 8 bases left between them. The germline V gene has CDR1 MDHEN and CDR2 SYDVKM. The full variable domain, rest sourced from reference TRBV28 and TRBJ2-5, is DVKVTQSSRYLVKRTGEKVFLECVQDMDHENMFWYRQDPGLGLRLIYFSYDVKMKEKGDIPEGYSVSREKKERFSLILESASTNQTSMYLCASSFWGKTQYFGPGTRLLVL.

The chain joins TRBV30 to TRBJ2-7; 8 bases match TRBD1. Germline values: CDR1 GTSNPN, CDR2 SVGIG (reference sequence). The CDR3 loop spans 14 amino acids. The ends lost 2 bases at V and 3 bases at J; junction bases unmatched: 6. This CDR3 is CAWSPGQGDYEQYF. Written as DNA, the CDR3 is TGTGCCTGGAGTCCTGGACAGGGCGACTACGAGCAGTACTTC. Variable domain in full (rest from reference TRBV30 and TRBJ2-7): SQTIHQWPATLVQPVGSPLSLECTVEGTSNPNLYWYRQAAGRGLQLLFYSVGIGQISSEVPQNLSASRPQDRQFILSSKKLLLSDSGFYLCAWSPGQGDYEQYFGPGTRLTVT.

J is TRBJ2-7 and V is TRBV24-1; 10 bases match TRBD2. The CDR3 runs to 15 residues. Trimming removed 9 bases from V and 0 bases from J; junction bases left unmatched: 7. Germline V gene sequence: CDR1 KGHDR, CDR2 SFDVKD. In nucleotides, the CDR3 is TGTGCCACCGTTGGAACTAGCGGGGCCTCCTACGAGCAGTACTTC. Its translation is CATVGTSGASYEQYF.

The chain combines TRBV30 with TRBJ1-2; D unclear. This CDR3 comprises 14 residues. Germline V gives CDR1 GTSNPN, CDR2 SVGIG (reference sequence). V lost 0 bases to trimming and J lost 7 bases, with 15 bases between them. For the CDR3, the DNA is TGTGCCTGGAGTGTAGGTGGAGGGTTGGGTGGCTACACCTTC. Translation gives CAWSVGGGLGGYTF.

J is TRBJ1-1 and V is TRBV6-1; D remains ambiguous. Germline V lookup: CDR1 MNHNS, CDR2 SASEGT. Trimming shortened V by 2 bases and J by 3 bases, and 13 bases separated the two germline ends. The CDR3 has 15 amino acids. The CDR3 sequence: CASSEPWDLDTEAFF. The DNA of the CDR3 is TGTGCCAGCAGTGAACCCTGGGATTTAGACACTGAAGCTTTCTTT.